The 10 T cell receptor beta chains presented below share a single source sample, sequenced in a study of blood T cell repertoires in COVID-19. Sequencing used immunoSEQ multiplex PCR; TCRdb keeps in-frame clones, though not all of them. The data contain 180,000 or so clones, 82% of them seen just once; the ten biggest clones take up over 7.5%. Sequenced material: peripheral blood. The source is a woman in her seventies with acute or convalescent COVID-19.

The chain is built from TRBV30 and TRBJ1-5; TRBD1 matches 7 bases. Germline V CDR1 and CDR2: GTSNPN, SVGIG (reference sequence). The CDR3 length is 12 residues. Trimming at V came to 7 bases and at J to 4 bases, leaving 4 bases not matched to a gene. CDR3 DNA sequence: TGTGCCTTAAACAGGGGAAATCAGCCCCAGCATTTT. It codes for CALNRGNQPQHF.

The chain carries TRBV27 and TRBJ1-2, with D hard to call. CDR1 MNHEY and CDR2 SMNVEV come from the germline V gene (reference sequence). The CDR3 sequence is 14 residues long. Trimming removed 5 bases at V and 0 bases at J, with 10 bases between. CDR3 bases: TGTGCCAGCAGTGTAAGTCGAGCTAACTATGGCTACACCTTC. Protein product: CASSVSRANYGYTF.

The chain is built from TRBV29-1 and TRBJ2-1; 8 bases fit TRBD2. The CDR3 sequence is 17 residues long. With V trimmed by 4 bases and J by 0 bases, 11 bases remained unmatched. Per the germline V gene, CDR1 is SQVTM and CDR2 is ANQGSEA. The CDR3 coding sequence is TGCAGCGTTGGGGGCGTCACTAGCGGCGCCTCCTACAATGAGCAGTTCTTC. Its translation is CSVGGVTSGASYNEQFF.

The chain uses TRBV5-4 and TRBJ1-2; TRBD1 is a possible D gene (6 bases). Germline V CDR1 and CDR2: SGHNT, YYREEE (reference sequence). V was clipped by 0 bases and J by 4 bases, with 13 bases between them. The CDR3 length is 15 residues. The CDR3 loop is CASSLGPAGAYGYTF. CDR3 coding DNA: TGTGCCAGCAGCTTGGGCCCGGCAGGGGCCTATGGCTACACCTTC.

The chain uses TRBV24-1 and TRBJ2-7, with TRBD2 identical over 7 bases. V dropped 5 bases and J dropped 4; count of bases not matched to a gene: 7. The length of the CDR3 is 14 residues. CDR1 KGHDR and CDR2 SFDVKD come from the germline V gene. CDR3 nucleotides: TGTGCCACCAGTGGGGGCGGGAGCTCATACGAGCAGTACTTC. This encodes CATSGGGSSYEQYF.

The rearrangement joins TRBV4-3 to TRBJ1-1; D is possibly TRBD1 (5 bases). The germline V and J ends were trimmed by 0 bases and 4 bases, with 12 bases remaining between them. The CDR3 has 15 residues. Germline V gene lookup returns CDR1 LGHNA and CDR2 YSLEER. Here the CDR3 reads CASSQEEGAATEAFF. CDR3 sequence (DNA): TGCGCCAGCAGCCAAGAAGAAGGGGCAGCCACTGAAGCTTTCTTT.

The gene calls are TRBV5-1 and TRBJ1-2; 7 bases agree with TRBD1. Germline values: CDR1 SGHRS, CDR2 YFSETQ. Losses at the gene ends were 4 bases for V and 2 bases for J; bases not matched to a gene: 8. This CDR3 has 15 amino acids. This CDR3 is CASSVQGQLNYGYTF. The DNA for the CDR3 is TGCGCCAGCAGCGTACAGGGACAGCTAAACTATGGCTACACCTTC. The variable domain in full, completed from reference TRBV5-1 and TRBJ1-2, reads KAGVTQTPRYLIKTRGQQVTLSCSPISGHRSVSWYQQTPGQGLQFLFEYFSETQRNKGNFPGRFSGRQFSNSRSEMNVSTLELGDSALYLCASSVQGQLNYGYTFGSGTRLTVV.

The chain couples TRBV6-1 to TRBJ2-7; TRBD2 matches 16 bases. The CDR3 is 16 residues long. Germline CDR1 and CDR2: MNHNS and SASEGT. The J segment lost 4 bases and the V segment lost 0 bases, leaving 0 bases of the junction unmatched. The CDR3 reads CASSEAGLAGGYEQYF. In DNA, the CDR3 is TGTGCCAGCAGTGAAGCGGGACTAGCGGGGGGGTACGAGCAGTACTTC.

The chain employs TRBV15 and TRBJ1-5, with a weak D call TRBD1 (5 bases). This CDR3 has 15 residues. V was pared by 3 bases and J by 4 bases, with 13 bases between. Germline V gene sequence: CDR1 LNHNV, CDR2 YYDKDF (reference sequence). CDR3 DNA: TGTGCCACCAGCAGGCGGGGGGGTTGGAATCAGCCCCAGCATTTT. This translates into CATSRRGGWNQPQHF.

The gene calls are TRBV10-3 and TRBJ2-3, with a tentative D call TRBD2 (5 bases). The CDR3 runs to 15 residues. Between the trimmed V and J ends, which lost 9 bases and 5 bases, there was a span of 21 bases. CDR1 ENHRY and CDR2 SYGVKD come from the germline V gene. This CDR3 is CAIGYPGPSGDTQYF. CDR3 bases: TGTGCCATAGGATACCCGGGCCCCAGCGGAGATACGCAGTATTTT.